Shown below are 21 T cell receptor beta chains from a single sample sequenced in a study of blood T cell repertoires in COVID-19. Produced via immunoSEQ multiplex PCR; TCRdb's table is partial and in-frame only. The sample comprises a few hundred thousand clones, 86% of which are singletons, and 5.5% to 6.5% rests with the top ten. The sample was peripheral blood. These receptors were obtained from a man between 60 and 70 years old with acute or convalescent COVID-19.

The V gene is TRBV15, the J gene TRBJ1-1; no definite D call. The germline V gene encodes CDR1 LNHNV and CDR2 YYDKDF (reference sequence). Trimming removed 0 bases from V and 6 bases from J, with 11 bases in between. This CDR3 has 14 amino acids. In DNA, the CDR3 is TGTGCCACCAGCAGAGAGTTACGGTACCCTGAAGCTTTCTTT. This gives the protein CATSRELRYPEAFF.

This chain uses TRBV6-5 with TRBJ2-1; D remains ambiguous. CDR1 and CDR2 from the germline V gene are MNHEY and SVGAGI. The CDR3 runs 16 residues. V was shortened by 2 bases and J by 0 bases, with 11 bases between the two germline ends. In nucleotides, the CDR3 is TGTGCCAGCAGTTACCGGAGTCTAGTCTCCTACAATGAGCAGTTCTTC. Amino acids: CASSYRSLVSYNEQFF.

The rearrangement joins TRBV5-1 to TRBJ2-6; D perhaps matches TRBD1 (6 bases). Deletions cut 0 bases from V and 4 bases from J, with 11 bases between. CDR3 length: 16 amino acids. Germline V gene lookup returns CDR1 SGHRS and CDR2 YFSETQ. The CDR3 bases are TGCGCCAGCAGCTTGGAGGGACACTCCGGGGCCAACGTCCTGACTTTC. Amino acids: CASSLEGHSGANVLTF.

The gene calls are TRBV29-1 and TRBJ2-1; TRBD1 is a possible D gene (5 bases). V lost 5 bases, J lost 10 bases, and 6 bases lay in between. Per germline, CDR1 SQVTM and CDR2 ANQGSEA. The CDR3 spans 9 residues. The DNA for the CDR3 is TGCAGCGTTAACAGGGAGCAGTTCTTC. Residues: CSVNREQFF.

The chain links TRBV9 to TRBJ1-2; 7 nucleotides line up with TRBD1. The V gene's germline CDR1 is SGDLS and CDR2 YYNGEE. This CDR3 has 12 amino acids. J gave up 14 bases and V 4 bases, and 11 bases lay outside the gene matches. The CDR3 spells CASSPRGQQKTF. In DNA, the CDR3 is TGTGCCAGCAGCCCCCGGGGACAGCAAAAGACCTTC. Based on the CDR3 plus reference TRBV9 and TRBJ1-2, the full variable domain is DSGVTQTPKHLITATGQRVTLRCSPRSGDLSVYWYQQSLDQGLQFLIQYYNGEERAKGNILERFSAQQFPDLHSELNLSSLELGDSALYFCASSPRGQQKTFGSGTRLTVV.

The chain combines TRBV15 with TRBJ1-2, with TRBD1 as a possible D gene (5 bases). CDR3 length: 14 amino acids. From germline, CDR1 is LNHNV and CDR2 YYDKDF (reference sequence). V was trimmed by 1 base and J by 2 bases, leaving 8 bases between them. The CDR3 is CATSRGQGNYGYTF. CDR3 bases: TGTGCCACCAGCAGAGGGCAGGGCAACTATGGCTACACCTTC.

The chain links TRBV7-8 to TRBJ1-5; 12 positions match TRBD1. The CDR3 is 20 residues long. The germline V gene has CDR1 SGHVS and CDR2 FQNEAQ. Trimming took 0 bases from V and 4 from J; bases not matched to a gene: 13. The CDR3 DNA reads as TGTGCCAGCAGCTTAGCGCGGCCGGGACAGGGGGCTTTTAGGAATCAGCCCCAGCATTTT. Protein: CASSLARPGQGAFRNQPQHF.

The rearrangement uses TRBV15 and TRBJ2-5; D is perhaps TRBD1 (5 bases). V lost 0 bases, J lost 4 bases, and 12 bases lay in between. This CDR3 has 15 amino acids. Germline loops: CDR1 LNHNV, CDR2 YYDKDF (reference sequence). The CDR3 loop reads CATSRDGREGETQYF. As DNA, the CDR3 is TGTGCCACCAGCAGAGATGGCAGGGAAGGAGAGACCCAGTACTTC.

This rearrangement joins TRBV3-1 (or the pseudogene TRBV3-2) to TRBJ1-4, with 10 bases identical to TRBD1. The junction had 4 bases not matched to a gene; V was cut back by 4 bases and J by 8 bases. The CDR3 is made up of 14 amino acids. CDR1 LGHDT and CDR2 YNNKEL come from the germline V gene (reference sequence). The CDR3 DNA reads TGTGCCAGCAGCCCCGACAGGGGGCTGGAAAAACTGTTTTTT. Translation: CASSPDRGLEKLFF.

The table lists this clone with a count of one. This chain joins TRBV4-3 and TRBJ2-2; a possible D gene is TRBD2 (5 bases). The CDR3 is 15 residues long. CDR1 is LGHNA and CDR2 is YSLEER in the germline V gene. The V end was cut by 4 bases, the J end by 2 bases, with 11 bases between. The chain's CDR3 is CASSLRGRNTGELFF. CDR3 DNA: TGCGCCAGCAGCCTTCGGGGTCGAAACACCGGGGAGCTGTTTTTT.

The chain couples TRBV29-1 to TRBJ2-5, with 11 bases fitting TRBD2. The CDR3 has 13 residues. Per germline, CDR1 SQVTM and CDR2 ANQGSEA. V lost 7 bases and J lost 5; bases outside the gene matches: 6. CDR3 nucleotides: TGCAGCGCTACTAGCGGGAGAGGGGAGACCCAGTACTTC. Encoded protein: CSATSGRGETQYF.

The gene calls are TRBV28 and TRBJ1-5, with TRBD1 identical over 7 bases. CDR1 is MDHEN, CDR2 SYDVKM, per germline. J gave up 5 bases and V 2 bases, and 3 bases lay outside the gene matches. There are 14 residues in the CDR3. The CDR3 sequence is CASSLVTGHQPQHF. The DNA for the CDR3 is TGTGCCAGCAGTTTAGTGACAGGGCATCAGCCCCAGCATTTT.

The chain has TRBV18 and TRBJ2-7, with TRBD1 matching 9 bases. With 4 bases clipped from V and 5 bases from J, the junction kept 3 bases outside the gene matches. Germline CDR1 KGHSH, CDR2 LQKENI. The CDR3 runs to 13 residues. This chain's CDR3 is CASSQDRGNEQYF. In DNA, the CDR3 is TGTGCCAGCTCACAGGACAGGGGCAACGAGCAGTACTTC.

Here the CDR3 reads CASSLEASNYGYTF. DNA of the CDR3: TGTGCCAGCAGCTTGGAAGCATCTAACTATGGCTACACCTTC. The V gene is TRBV5-4, the J gene TRBJ1-2; D is unclear. V dropped 0 bases and J dropped 0 bases, with 6 bases sitting between them. From germline, CDR1 is SGHNT and CDR2 YYREEE (reference sequence). The length of the CDR3 is 14 residues.

V and J are TRBV19 and TRBJ2-4; 7 nucleotides line up with TRBD1. Germline CDR1 LNHDA, CDR2 SQIVND (reference sequence). The CDR3 covers 15 residues. V lost 8 bases and J lost 6; bases outside the gene matches: 13. The CDR3 DNA reads as TGTGCCAGTTCCCCTTTGACAGGGTGGTCAAACATTCAGTACTTC. It is translated as CASSPLTGWSNIQYF.

Concerning this clone: In the same sample, other DNA sequences code for this CDR3. This sequence joins TRBV7-3 and TRBJ2-5, with TRBD2 matching 7 bases. Trimming at V came to 5 bases and at J to 4 bases, leaving 7 bases not matched to a gene. The V gene's germline CDR1 is SGHTA and CDR2 FQGTGA. This CDR3 is 14 amino acids long. CDR3 in DNA: TGTGCCAGCAGCCGGGCGGGAGCAGGAGAGACCCAGTACTTC. Translation: CASSRAGAGETQYF.

The rearrangement uses TRBV30 and TRBJ2-7; D may be TRBD2 (6 bases). The V end lost 6 bases, the J end lost 0 bases, and 12 bases lay between the germline ends. Germline CDR1 and CDR2: GTSNPN and SVGIG (reference sequence). This CDR3 has 13 amino acids. The CDR3 here is CACLRGFSYEQYF. The CDR3 DNA follows: TGTGCCTGCCTCCGGGGGTTCTCCTACGAGCAGTACTTC. The full variable domain, in which reference TRBV30 and TRBJ2-7 provide the parts outside the CDR3, is SQTIHQWPATLVQPVGSPLSLECTVEGTSNPNLYWYRQAAGRGLQLLFYSVGIGQISSEVPQNLSASRPQDRQFILSSKKLLLSDSGFYLCACLRGFSYEQYFGPGTRLTVT.

J is TRBJ2-2 and V is TRBV29-1; 13 bases are shared with TRBD2. The V gene's germline CDR1 is SQVTM and CDR2 ANQGSEA. This CDR3 region has 16 residues. Trimming took 5 bases from V and 2 from J; bases not matched to a gene: 5. CDR3 in DNA: TGCAGCGTTCGGACTAGCGGGAGCCTAAACACCGGGGAGCTGTTTTTT. Translating it yields CSVRTSGSLNTGELFF.

V usage is TRBV6-5 and J usage is TRBJ2-1; TRBD2 aligns across 11 bases. Per germline, CDR1 MNHEY and CDR2 SVGAGI. The V segment lost 8 bases and the J segment 1 base; nucleotides outside the gene matches: 4. There are 15 residues in the CDR3. CDR3 in DNA: TGTGCCAGCGGGGTAGCGGGAGGGTCCTACAATGAGCAGTTCTTC. Translating it yields CASGVAGGSYNEQFF.

The J gene is TRBJ2-5, the V gene TRBV19; perhaps TRBD2 as D (5 bases). The CDR3 extends over 15 amino acids. Germline values: CDR1 LNHDA, CDR2 SQIVND (reference sequence). V shed 0 bases and J shed 9 bases, with 17 bases lying between them. The chain's CDR3 is CASSIDRRRAGAQYF. CDR3 sequence (DNA): TGTGCCAGTAGTATAGATCGGCGGCGGGCGGGCGCCCAGTACTTC.

The DNA for the CDR3 is TGTGCCAGCAGTGATCTAGCCAGGGGGCTTAGCTACAATGAGCAGTTCTTC. Residues: CASSDLARGLSYNEQFF. The V gene is TRBV6-1, the J gene TRBJ2-1, with 8 bases that match TRBD1. Trimming at V came to 3 bases and at J to 3 bases, leaving 10 bases not matched to a gene. Germline loops: CDR1 MNHNS, CDR2 SASEGT. The CDR3 is 17 residues long.